This T cell receptor beta chain was sequenced for a study of OX40 agonist ivuxolimab in advanced cancers. The study in broad terms: Ivuxolimab, which targeted the costimulatory receptor OX40 (CD134), was an agonistic, fully human IgG2 monoclonal antibody. The paper reports the monotherapy dose-escalation portion (N of about 47 patients) of the phase I ivuxolimab trial. A male proportion of about 79% and a mean age of about 60 years, ranging from 23 to 79, were recorded for the dose-escalation cohort. Among the roughly 54 dose-escalation patients, around 19 had hepatocellular carcinoma, 15 or so melanoma, 9 renal cell carcinoma and 9 head and neck cancer. The point of sequencing TCRbeta in the periphery was to test whether ivuxolimab changed TCR sequence diversity and drove clonal T-cell expansion. Partial responses occurred in three dose-escalation patients, of whom one had hepatocellular carcinoma and two had cutaneous melanoma. Patients were allowed to have had prior anti-PD-1, anti-PD-L1 or anti-CTLA-4 therapy, and approximately 40% of the dose-escalation patients had previously received checkpoint inhibitors. Intravenous ivuxolimab was administered to patients every 2 weeks at six dose levels: 0.01, 0.1, 0.3, 1.5, 3 and 10 mg/kg.

To note about this clone: Its cognate antigen has yet to be identified. No much larger clone exists at a distance of one base, and base qualities are not known.

The trial excluded patients who had a history of autoimmune disease or who were on systemic immunosuppression. In every dose cohort, peripheral blood was drawn for TCR sequencing at baseline, cycle 4 day 1, and cycle 7 day 1. Samples were obtained from an open-label, multicenter, first-in-human phase I dose-escalation trial of ivuxolimab. The trial enrolled adults with locally advanced or metastatic head and neck squamous cell, hepatocellular, melanoma or renal cell carcinoma. Before TCR sequencing, CD4+ T cells and CD8+ T cells were sorted from peripheral blood as separate populations. Taken from the germline V gene, the CDR1 and CDR2 loops are ENHRY and SYGVKD. From the cysteine up to the phenylalanine, the CDR3 has a length of 16 residues. This entry keeps only the CDR3 DNA: 48 bases, framed from base 1. V loses 0 bases at its end and J loses 9 bases; junction bases beyond the gene matches: 10.

For sequencing of the TCRbeta CDR3 region, genomic DNA was extracted from the sorted cells. The immunoSEQ Assay was used to sequence the TCRbeta CDR3 regions. The clones in this table, taken by TCRdb from immuneACCESS, are in-frame only. Not every clone is retained; where verified, under half of the shortfall comes from an unresolved V gene, and the cause of the rest is unknown. In all, the sample holds about 100,000 clones, and approximately 90% of those were seen once. Of the sample, around 0.71% is held by the ten largest clones. Summary of the overall study and its limitations: Partial responders in the 0.1-3.0 mg/kg groups had among the lowest normalized peripheral clonal expansion, especially among CD8+ T cells. After ivuxolimab, expanded clones were on average more numerous among CD8+ T cells than among CD4+ T cells. Low levels of normalized T-cell clonal expansion were also shown by some nonresponding patients. Clonal expansion of both CD4+ and CD8+ blood T cells was observed from baseline to week 6 at doses 0.1 to 3.0 mg/kg. The antigen specificity of the peripheral T cells that underwent clonal expansion was not determined.

The sample here was CD4+ or CD8+ T cells sorted from blood, taken in a trial of the OX40 agonist ivuxolimab. The chain joins TRBV10-3 to TRBJ2-1; 8 nucleotides in the junction match TRBD2. The TCR sequence derives from an adult with an advanced solid tumor such as melanoma, head and neck, liver or kidney cancer. The base sequence is TGTGCCATCAGTGAGTCGATAACCGGGGGGGTGAGTGAGCAGTTCTTC. This codes for CAISESITGGVSEQFF.